The 9 T cell receptor beta chains presented below share a single source sample, sequenced in a study of CD8 T cells in ankylosing spondylitis. Each CDR3 protein is one row after TCRdb ran MiXCR on the 5' RACE reads. This table holds over 450,000 distinct CDR3 sequences, 9.5% to 15% found once. Antigens of these TCRs are unknown. Study conclusions and caveats: Under 10 highly homologous variants formed a TCR beta motif that appeared characteristic of ankylosing spondylitis blood.

The sample taken for sequencing was blood, either unsorted or a sorted T cell fraction (not recorded which). Every receptor here comes from a male donor with ankylosing spondylitis.

This clonotype was observed a few times. The chain joins TRBV12-3 or TRBV12-4 to TRBJ2-1; D is possibly TRBD2 (7 bases). The CDR3 totals 16 residues. V shed 2 bases and J shed 7 bases, with 18 bases lying between them. CDR3 sequence (DNA): TGTGCCAGCAGTTTAAGGGGGGGGTTAGTGGAGAATGAGCAGTTCTTC. Translating it yields CASSLRGGLVENEQFF.

Here the CDR3 DNA reads TGTGCCAGCAGCTTTGACAGGAGCTCCTACGAGCAGTACTTC. This translates into CASSFDRSSYEQYF. This rearrangement joins TRBV7-9 to TRBJ2-7; a possible D gene is TRBD1 (6 bases). The germline V gene encodes CDR1 SEHNR and CDR2 FQNEAQ (reference sequence). This CDR3 contains 14 residues. V dropped 3 bases and J dropped 0 bases, with 9 bases sitting between them.

This clonotype was seen many times. The chain recombines TRBV7-2 with TRBJ2-1, with 9 bases that match TRBD1. The length of the CDR3 is 17 residues. The V segment lost 5 bases and the J segment 2 bases; nucleotides outside the gene matches: 10. Germline loops: CDR1 SGHTA, CDR2 FQGNSA. CDR3 nucleotides: TGTGCCAGCAGCCGCGGGACAGGGTTAGAAACCTACAATGAGCAGTTCTTC. Translated: CASSRGTGLETYNEQFF.

In its sample, this clonotype was seen many times. The J gene is TRBJ1-5, the V gene TRBV10-3, with D unclear. The V end lost 6 bases, the J end lost 0 bases, and 21 bases lay between the germline ends. Looked up from germline, CDR1 is ENHRY and CDR2 is SYGVKD. The CDR3 loop spans 18 amino acids. CDR3 residues: CAISQTADGTDSNQPQHF. CDR3 nucleotide sequence: TGTGCCATCAGCCAAACCGCGGACGGAACAGATAGCAATCAGCCCCAGCATTTT.

This chain links TRBV5-1 with TRBJ2-7, with D hard to call. From germline, CDR1 is SGHRS and CDR2 YFSETQ. Trimming left V 4 bases short and J 0 bases short, with 11 bases between. The length of the CDR3 is 14 residues. The CDR3 coding sequence is TGCGCCAGCAGCCTCGAAAGGAACTCCTACGAGCAGTACTTC. Its translation: CASSLERNSYEQYF.

This rearrangement joins TRBV20-1 to TRBJ2-6; 8 bases match TRBD1. V shed 0 bases, J shed 3 bases, and the junction held 1 base outside the gene matches. CDR3 length: 15 amino acids. From germline, CDR1 is DFQATT and CDR2 SNEGSKA (reference sequence). This CDR3 is CSARDRGRGANVLTF. The CDR3 DNA is TGCAGTGCTAGAGACAGGGGGCGTGGGGCCAACGTCCTGACTTTC.

The chain couples TRBV2 to TRBJ2-1; perhaps D is TRBD1 or TRBD2 (5 bases each). The germline V and J ends were trimmed by 2 bases and 0 bases, with 17 bases remaining between them. The CDR3 sequence is 18 residues long. CDR1 is SNHLY, CDR2 FYNNEI, per germline. CDR3 bases: TGTGCCAGCAGTGAATGGGGGACCCGCTGGGGCTCCTACAATGAGCAGTTCTTC. Its translation: CASSEWGTRWGSYNEQFF.

This clonotype came up many times. The chain carries TRBV2 and TRBJ2-2, with TRBD2 matching 9 bases. Germline CDR1 and CDR2: SNHLY and FYNNEI. The V gene end was trimmed by 3 bases and the J gene end by 8 bases; junction bases not matched to a gene: 16. This CDR3 is 18 amino acids long. The DNA for the CDR3 is TGTGCCAGCAGTGATGAACTTCCGGGACTAGCTGTTAGGGGGGAGCTGTTTTTT. This encodes CASSDELPGLAVRGELFF.

The chain couples TRBV2 to TRBJ2-5, with D perhaps TRBD1 (5 bases). The germline V gene encodes CDR1 SNHLY and CDR2 FYNNEI. The CDR3 spans 13 residues. V was pared by 0 bases and J by 8 bases, with 10 bases between. The CDR3 nucleotides read TGTGCCAGCAGTGAAGCGCGTCAGGGAACCCAGTACTTC. Residues: CASSEARQGTQYF.